Listed below are T cell receptor beta chains from one sample, sequenced in a study of long-term antiretroviral therapy in people with HIV. Using immunoSEQ multiplex PCR, the repertoire was profiled, and TCRdb retains in-frame clones only, with some absent. The sample holds 45,000 or so clones, nearly 95% seen once. This sample comprised unsorted PBMCs, obtained 3.7 years after starting antiretroviral therapy. These TCRs come from a woman aged 45 to 65 with HIV. The CDR3 runs from the conserved cysteine through the conserved F or W. D genes are given only for firm matches. Rows give clone size only sometimes, using once, few, many, or a class for an expanded clone.

CDR3 length: 17
D gene: TRBD2
V gene: TRBV27
clone size: NA
J gene: TRBJ2-4
CDR3 protein: CASSSLAGGGAKNIQYF
CDR3 DNA: TGTGCCAGCAGTTCATTAGCGGGGGGAGGCGCCAAAAACATTCAGTACTTC

CDR3 length: 14
D gene: TRBD1
V gene: TRBV6-6
clone size: NA
J gene: TRBJ1-6
CDR3 protein: CASNPGTGSSPLHF
CDR3 DNA: TGTGCCAGCAACCCAGGGACAGGGAGTTCACCCCTCCACTTT

CDR3 length: 13
D gene: TRBD1
V gene: TRBV10-3
clone size: NA
J gene: TRBJ1-6
CDR3 protein: CAMGRDSDSPLHF
CDR3 DNA: TGTGCCATGGGGAGGGACAGCGATTCACCCCTCCACTTT

CDR3 length: 23
D gene: TRBD2
V gene: TRBV10-3
clone size: NA
J gene: TRBJ2-2
CDR3 protein: CAISVRTPKTSGGAESNTGELFF
CDR3 DNA: TGTGCCATCAGTGTACGCACGCCCAAAACTAGCGGGGGGGCCGAGTCGAACACCGGGGAGCTGTTTTTT

CDR3 length: 14
D gene: TRBD1
V gene: TRBV6-6
clone size: NA
J gene: TRBJ1-5
CDR3 protein: CASSYSDRAQPQHF
CDR3 DNA: TGTGCCAGCAGTTACTCCGACAGGGCTCAGCCCCAGCATTTT

CDR3 length: 14
D gene: NA
V gene: TRBV7-9
clone size: NA
J gene: TRBJ2-7
CDR3 protein: CASSLDRGPYEQYF
CDR3 DNA: TGTGCCAGCAGCTTAGATAGGGGTCCCTACGAGCAGTACTTC

CDR3 length: 16
D gene: TRBD2
V gene: TRBV6-5
clone size: NA
J gene: TRBJ2-7
CDR3 protein: CASSYSLAGSSYEQYF
CDR3 DNA: TGTGCCAGCAGTTACTCGCTAGCGGGGAGCTCCTACGAGCAGTACTTC

CDR3 length: 14
D gene: NA
V gene: TRBV7-3
clone size: NA
J gene: TRBJ2-3
CDR3 protein: CASSLGTRTDTQYF
CDR3 DNA: TGTGCCAGCAGCTTAGGGACTCGCACAGATACGCAGTATTTT

CDR3 length: 15
D gene: NA
V gene: TRBV6-1
clone size: once
J gene: TRBJ1-5
CDR3 protein: CASSATGDSNQPQHF
CDR3 DNA: TGTGCCAGCAGTGCCACAGGAGATAGCAATCAGCCCCAGCATTTT

CDR3 length: 14
D gene: NA
V gene: TRBV2
clone size: NA
J gene: TRBJ2-1
CDR3 protein: CASGRDTSYNEQFF
CDR3 DNA: TGTGCCAGTGGTAGGGACACCTCCTACAATGAGCAGTTCTTC

CDR3 length: 16
D gene: TRBD1
V gene: TRBV11-3
clone size: NA
J gene: TRBJ1-2
CDR3 protein: CASSSRPSRGQGGYTF
CDR3 DNA: TGTGCCAGCAGCTCCAGACCCAGCAGGGGGCAGGGCGGCTACACCTTC

CDR3 length: 14
D gene: NA
V gene: TRBV5-6
clone size: NA
J gene: TRBJ2-5
CDR3 protein: CASSLDRYQETQYF
CDR3 DNA: TGTGCCAGCAGCCTGGACCGGTACCAAGAGACCCAGTACTTC

CDR3 length: 16
D gene: TRBD2
V gene: TRBV7-7
clone size: NA
J gene: TRBJ2-5
CDR3 protein: CASSLVAGAPRETQYF
CDR3 DNA: TGTGCTAGCAGCTTAGTAGCGGGGGCGCCTCGGGAGACCCAGTACTTC

CDR3 length: 17
D gene: NA
V gene: TRBV7-9
clone size: NA
J gene: TRBJ1-4
CDR3 protein: CASSLGRTLVEGEKLFF
CDR3 DNA: TGTGCCAGCAGCTTAGGACGGACCCTCGTGGAGGGTGAAAAACTGTTTTTT

CDR3 length: 15
D gene: TRBD1
V gene: TRBV19
clone size: NA
J gene: TRBJ2-1
CDR3 protein: CASSIGTATYNEQFF
CDR3 DNA: TGTGCCAGTAGTATCGGGACAGCTACTTACAATGAGCAGTTCTTC

CDR3 length: 13
D gene: NA
V gene: TRBV11-1
clone size: NA
J gene: TRBJ2-7
CDR3 protein: CASSTRGLYEQYF
CDR3 DNA: TGTGCCAGCAGCACCAGGGGCCTATACGAGCAGTACTTC

CDR3 length: 14
D gene: TRBD1
V gene: TRBV6-5
clone size: NA
J gene: TRBJ1-2
CDR3 protein: CASSLGDRPYGYTF
CDR3 DNA: TGTGCCAGCAGTTTAGGGGACAGGCCCTATGGCTACACCTTC

CDR3 length: 14
D gene: NA
V gene: TRBV7-9
clone size: NA
J gene: TRBJ2-7
CDR3 protein: CASSPIGWSYEQYF
CDR3 DNA: TGTGCCAGCAGCCCCATTGGGTGGTCCTACGAGCAGTACTTC

CDR3 length: 18
D gene: TRBD2
V gene: TRBV15
clone size: NA
J gene: TRBJ2-3
CDR3 protein: CATSRDGRLAGKTDTQYF
CDR3 DNA: TGTGCCACCAGCAGAGATGGGCGGCTAGCGGGGAAAACAGATACGCAGTATTTT

CDR3 length: 15
D gene: NA
V gene: TRBV9
clone size: NA
J gene: TRBJ2-3
CDR3 protein: CASSDSITSTDTQYF
CDR3 DNA: TGTGCCAGCAGCGATTCCATCACTAGCACAGATACGCAGTATTTT

CDR3 length: 17
D gene: TRBD2
V gene: TRBV7-3
clone size: NA
J gene: TRBJ2-7
CDR3 protein: CASSAGLAGGRGDEQYF
CDR3 DNA: TGTGCCAGCAGCGCCGGACTAGCGGGGGGCCGCGGGGACGAGCAGTACTTC

CDR3 length: 15
D gene: NA
V gene: TRBV6-5
clone size: NA
J gene: TRBJ2-7
CDR3 protein: CASSYSRDGTYEQYF
CDR3 DNA: TGTGCCAGCAGTTACTCCCGGGACGGTACCTACGAGCAGTACTTC

CDR3 length: 14
D gene: NA
V gene: TRBV7-9
clone size: once
J gene: TRBJ1-5
CDR3 protein: CASSPWTANQPQHF
CDR3 DNA: TGTGCCAGCAGCCCGTGGACAGCTAATCAGCCCCAGCATTTT

CDR3 length: 13
D gene: NA
V gene: TRBV25-1
clone size: NA
J gene: TRBJ1-1
CDR3 protein: CASSEGLNTEAFF
CDR3 DNA: TGTGCCAGCAGTGAGGGACTGAACACTGAAGCTTTCTTT

CDR3 length: 16
D gene: TRBD1
V gene: TRBV4-1
clone size: NA
J gene: TRBJ1-4
CDR3 protein: CASSPGQGTSNEKLFF
CDR3 DNA: TGCGCCAGCAGCCCCGGACAGGGAACATCAAATGAAAAACTGTTTTTT

CDR3 length: 16
D gene: NA
V gene: TRBV5-1
clone size: NA
J gene: TRBJ1-1
CDR3 protein: CASRENRGSMNTEAFF
CDR3 DNA: TGCGCCAGCAGGGAAAACAGAGGTTCCATGAACACTGAAGCTTTCTTT

CDR3 length: 14
D gene: NA
V gene: TRBV5-1
clone size: once
J gene: TRBJ1-4
CDR3 protein: CASRLMGSNEKLFF
CDR3 DNA: TGCGCCAGCCGCCTTATGGGATCGAATGAAAAACTGTTTTTT

CDR3 length: 14
D gene: NA
V gene: TRBV14
clone size: NA
J gene: TRBJ2-3
CDR3 protein: CASSQDPGADTQYF
CDR3 DNA: TGTGCCAGCAGCCAAGATCCGGGAGCAGATACGCAGTATTTT

CDR3 length: 15
D gene: NA
V gene: TRBV2
clone size: NA
J gene: TRBJ1-1
CDR3 protein: CASSGTGLGGTEAFF
CDR3 DNA: TGTGCCAGCAGTGGCACAGGGTTGGGAGGGACTGAAGCTTTCTTT

CDR3 length: 12
D gene: NA
V gene: TRBV19
clone size: NA
J gene: TRBJ1-1
CDR3 protein: CASSQRGAEAFF
CDR3 DNA: TGTGCCAGTAGTCAGAGGGGGGCTGAAGCTTTCTTT

CDR3 length: 15
D gene: NA
V gene: TRBV6-1
clone size: NA
J gene: TRBJ1-1
CDR3 protein: CASSPFGGRHTEAFF
CDR3 DNA: TGTGCCAGCAGTCCATTTGGGGGCAGGCATACTGAAGCTTTCTTT

CDR3 length: 14
D gene: TRBD1
V gene: TRBV19
clone size: NA
J gene: TRBJ2-1
CDR3 protein: CASSMGQGQNEQFF
CDR3 DNA: TGTGCCAGTAGTATGGGACAGGGCCAAAATGAGCAGTTCTTC

CDR3 length: 15
D gene: NA
V gene: TRBV11-2
clone size: NA
J gene: TRBJ1-2
CDR3 protein: CASSLDPGLLGGYTF
CDR3 DNA: TGTGCCAGCAGCTTAGATCCAGGGCTTCTGGGGGGCTACACCTTC

CDR3 length: 16
D gene: NA
V gene: TRBV4-2
clone size: NA
J gene: TRBJ1-4
CDR3 protein: CASSQAFGPGNEKLFF
CDR3 DNA: TGTGCCAGCAGCCAAGCTTTCGGACCGGGAAATGAAAAACTGTTTTTT

CDR3 length: 14
D gene: NA
V gene: TRBV5-1
clone size: NA
J gene: TRBJ1-1
CDR3 protein: CASSGETGSTEAFF
CDR3 DNA: TGCGCCAGCAGCGGAGAAACAGGGAGCACTGAAGCTTTCTTT

CDR3 length: 15
D gene: NA
V gene: TRBV7-8
clone size: NA
J gene: TRBJ1-2
CDR3 protein: CASSLTPGINYGYTF
CDR3 DNA: TGTGCCAGCAGCTTAACCCCGGGAATCAACTATGGCTACACCTTC